Each of the 24 T cell receptor beta chains below was sequenced from the same sample in a study of shared clonotypes between healthy human individuals (dated by TCRdb to the early 2020s). The library came from the immunoSEQ multiplex PCR assay. Here the immuneACCESS table is served through TCRdb, limited to in-frame sequences with V and J called. Missing clones are a known gap in these copies; in checked studies unresolved V genes cover under half, and the rest lacks a known reason. The sample contains some 2.1 million clones, roughly 94% of them found a single time. Of the sample, 0.13% is held by the ten largest clones. The specimen sequenced was naive CD4+ T cells sorted from blood. The cell subset or site label corresponds to: CD45RA+ positively selected. The receptors originated from a man between 18 and 29 years old in good health.

The rearrangement links TRBV28 to TRBJ2-5; 9 positions match TRBD1. The CDR3 has 15 amino acids. CDR1 is MDHEN, CDR2 SYDVKM, per germline. J gave up 5 bases and V 5 bases, and 9 bases lay outside the gene matches. The CDR3 region is CASSTPGQGSETQYF. The CDR3 DNA sequence: TGTGCCAGCAGTACACCGGGACAGGGTAGCGAGACCCAGTACTTC. The whole variable domain, filled in from reference TRBV28 and TRBJ2-5, reads DVKVTQSSRYLVKRTGEKVFLECVQDMDHENMFWYRQDPGLGLRLIYFSYDVKMKEKGDIPEGYSVSREKKERFSLILESASTNQTSMYLCASSTPGQGSETQYFGPGTRLLVL.

The V call is TRBV4-1, the J call TRBJ2-3; the D is unclear. V shed 1 base and J shed 0 bases, with 14 bases lying between them. CDR3 length equals 17 residues. Germline loops: CDR1 MGHRA, CDR2 YSYEKL. For the CDR3, the DNA is TGCGCCAGCAGCCAAGGTGCGGCCTACTCTAGCACAGATACGCAGTATTTT. It specifies CASSQGAAYSSTDTQYF.

The chain carries TRBV5-1 and TRBJ1-6, with D maybe TRBD1 (5 bases). The CDR3 loop spans 15 amino acids. Germline loops: CDR1 SGHRS, CDR2 YFSETQ. The ends were cut back, 0 bases at V and 9 bases at J, with 13 bases in the middle. The CDR3 DNA follows: TGCGCCAGCAGCTTGGGGGGCGACCCGGGTTCACCCCTCCACTTT. Amino acids: CASSLGGDPGSPLHF.

J is TRBJ1-2 and V is TRBV2; no firm D call. CDR1 SNHLY and CDR2 FYNNEI come from the germline V gene. Trimming cost V 3 bases and J 7 bases, with 12 bases left between them. This CDR3 has 13 residues. The CDR3, as DNA: TGTGCCAGCAGTGACCTCCAGCGAGGTGGCTACACCTTC. Translating gives CASSDLQRGGYTF.

The CDR3 DNA reads as TGTGCCAGCAGTTACGACGGGAGGTACGAGCAGTACTTC. It yields the protein CASSYDGRYEQYF. The genes are TRBV6-5 and TRBJ2-7, with 7 bases that match TRBD2. CDR1 is MNHEY and CDR2 is SVGAGI in the germline V gene. Trimming removed 2 bases from V and 4 bases from J; junction bases left unmatched: 2. This CDR3 contains 13 residues.

In this sample, this clone turned up once. The V and J genes are TRBV20-1 and TRBJ1-2, with a weak D call TRBD1 (5 bases). The V end lost 6 bases, the J end lost 7 bases, and 12 bases lay between the germline ends. Germline-derived CDR1 and CDR2 are DFQATT and SNEGSKA (reference sequence). This CDR3 is built from 11 residues. The CDR3 reads CSAGTGTGYTF. In DNA form, the CDR3 reads TGCAGTGCGGGGACGGGGACTGGCTACACCTTC.

This clone was picked up a small number of times. This rearrangement joins TRBV2 to TRBJ1-1; 9 bases are a match to TRBD1. Trimming removed 6 bases from V and 1 base from J; junction bases left unmatched: 9. The V gene's germline CDR1 is SNHLY and CDR2 FYNNEI. The CDR3 runs to 16 residues. The CDR3 nucleotides are TGTGCCAGCAGCTCCGGGACAGGGAGGGGGAACACTGAAGCTTTCTTT. This translates into CASSSGTGRGNTEAFF.

V gene TRBV5-1 combines with J gene TRBJ2-5, with 7 bases aligning to TRBD2. CDR1 and CDR2 (germline): SGHRS, YFSETQ. V dropped 6 bases and J dropped 1; count of bases not matched to a gene: 9. The CDR3 contains 15 residues. CDR3 nucleotide sequence: TGCGCCAGCAAAAAAAGCGGGGCGACCCAAGAGACCCAGTACTTC. Translated, it gives CASKKSGATQETQYF.

The V gene is TRBV2, the J gene TRBJ1-2; D may be TRBD1 (6 bases). Trimming took off 8 bases at V and 1 base at J, with 14 bases between the two ends. Germline-derived CDR1 and CDR2 are SNHLY and FYNNEI. This CDR3 spans 14 amino acids. In DNA, the CDR3 is TGTGCCAGCCACGACAGGAGACTTAACTATGGCTACACCTTC. Encoded protein: CASHDRRLNYGYTF.

The V and J genes are TRBV28 and TRBJ1-1; 10 bases match TRBD1. The CDR3 contains 16 residues. CDR1 is MDHEN and CDR2 is SYDVKM in the germline V gene. The trim removed 6 bases at V and 2 bases at J, leaving 9 bases unmatched. CDR3: CASRLRWTGGNTEAFF. The CDR3 nucleotides read TGTGCCAGCAGATTACGCTGGACAGGGGGTAACACTGAAGCTTTCTTT.

This chain links TRBV10-2 with TRBJ1-5; no clear D gene. Germline CDR1 is WSHSY and CDR2 is SAAADI. V lost 3 bases and J lost 3, with 6 bases in between. The CDR3 spans 13 residues. CDR3 protein: CASSDSFNQPQHF. In DNA form, the CDR3 reads TGCGCCAGCAGTGACTCATTCAATCAGCCCCAGCATTTT.

J is TRBJ1-5 and V is TRBV18; no definite D call. The V end lost 6 bases, the J end lost 3 bases, and 12 bases lay between the germline ends. Germline loops: CDR1 KGHSH, CDR2 LQKENI. The CDR3 is made up of 14 amino acids. The CDR3 sequence: CASSLDGNNQPQHF. CDR3 in DNA: TGTGCCAGCTCGCTGGACGGTAACAATCAGCCCCAGCATTTT.

The chain has TRBV19 and TRBJ2-7; tentative D call: TRBD2 (6 bases). V was pared by 5 bases and J by 1 base, with 9 bases between. The CDR3 is made up of 13 amino acids. Germline lookup yields CDR1 LNHDA and CDR2 SQIVND (reference sequence). CDR3 sequence reads: CASSGTVSYEQYF. The CDR3 nucleotides are TGTGCCAGTAGTGGGACTGTATCCTACGAGCAGTACTTC.

This chain joins TRBV5-8 and TRBJ1-2; the D is unclear. The CDR3 is 16 amino acids. Trimming cost V 0 bases and J 4 bases, with 16 bases left between them. Germline CDR1 is SGHTS and CDR2 is YDEGEE. The CDR3 spells CASSLAGKGGSYGYTF. For the CDR3, the DNA is TGTGCCAGCAGCTTGGCGGGGAAAGGAGGATCCTATGGCTACACCTTC.

Comments on this clone: The same CDR3 also results from other DNA sequences found in this sample. The rearrangement links TRBV7-9 to TRBJ2-5; the D is unclear. Germline loops: CDR1 SEHNR, CDR2 FQNEAQ (reference sequence). V was clipped by 4 bases and J by 5 bases, with 8 bases between them. This CDR3 is 12 amino acids long. The CDR3 nucleotides are TGTGCCAGCAGCTCCGTCGGGGAGACCCAGTACTTC. This gives the protein CASSSVGETQYF.

V is TRBV5-1 and J is TRBJ2-5; D may be TRBD2 (6 bases). Trimming shortened V by 2 bases and J by 4 bases, and 15 bases separated the two germline ends. Germline V gene data show CDR1 as SGHRS and CDR2 as YFSETQ. The CDR3 covers 15 residues. The CDR3 region is CASSLVADDLETQYF. CDR3 nucleotides: TGCGCCAGCAGCTTAGTAGCGGACGATCTAGAGACCCAGTACTTC.

Of note for this clone: Other DNA sequences within the sample encode an identical CDR3. The chain is built from TRBV29-1 and TRBJ2-3; D unclear. The CDR3 length is 12 residues. CDR1 and CDR2 (germline): SQVTM, ANQGSEA. V was clipped by 4 bases and J by 0 bases, with 5 bases between them. CDR3 DNA: TGCAGCGTTGGCCGGAGCACAGATACGCAGTATTTT. It yields the protein CSVGRSTDTQYF.

This clone occurred once. V usage is TRBV28 and J usage is TRBJ2-7; possibly TRBD1 for D (6 bases). V was trimmed by 2 bases and J by 7 bases, leaving 27 bases between them. In germline, CDR1 is MDHEN, CDR2 SYDVKM. The CDR3 is made up of 18 amino acids. CDR3 nucleotides: TGTGCCAGCAGTTTAGGGGGTGCACAGGGCCCCCTGCTTGGGGAGCAGTACTTC. It yields the protein CASSLGGAQGPLLGEQYF.

A remark on this clone: This sample also contains other DNA sequences that code for the same CDR3. The chain employs TRBV5-1 and TRBJ2-5; no reliable D call. The length of the CDR3 is 12 residues. Germline CDR1 and CDR2: SGHRS and YFSETQ. The V end was cut by 5 bases, the J end by 2 bases, with 7 bases between. CDR3 loop: CASSFNQETQYF. The CDR3 nucleotides read TGCGCCAGCAGTTTTAATCAAGAGACCCAGTACTTC.

This rearrangement joins TRBV5-6 to TRBJ1-2, with TRBD1 matching over 7 bases. J lost 4 bases, V lost 4 bases, and 13 bases had no gene match. The CDR3 is 16 residues long. The germline gives CDR1 SGHDT, CDR2 YYEEEE. The CDR3 coding sequence is TGTGCCAGCAGCCGCGGCCGACAGGGCGTGGGCTATGGCTACACCTTC. Residues: CASSRGRQGVGYGYTF.

This clone was detected only once. Other nucleotide sequences from this sample produce the same CDR3. J is TRBJ1-3 and V is TRBV5-1; D is unclear. The germline V gene encodes CDR1 SGHRS and CDR2 YFSETQ. Trimming shortened V by 2 bases and J by 0 bases, and 6 bases separated the two germline ends. The CDR3 has 14 amino acids. The CDR3 region has the DNA TGCGCCAGCAGCTTAGGAATCTCTGGAAACACCATATATTTT. Its protein is CASSLGISGNTIYF.

The chain is built from TRBV12-2 and TRBJ2-7; TRBD2, the table's D call, lacks a check against the DNA. TRBV12-2 is classified as a pseudogene. The CDR3 runs to 14 residues. Written as DNA, the CDR3 is TGTGCAAGTCGCTTAGCTTCGGGAGTGGTCGAGCAGTACTTC. Protein: CASRLASGVVEQYF.

About this clone: In the same sample, other DNA sequences code for this CDR3. V usage is TRBV7-9 and J usage is TRBJ2-3; no firm D call. The germline V and J ends were trimmed by 5 bases and 2 bases, with 11 bases remaining between them. CDR3 length equals 14 residues. Per the germline V gene, CDR1 is SEHNR and CDR2 is FQNEAQ (reference sequence). The CDR3 spells CASSRSGNTDTQYF. The DNA of the CDR3 is TGTGCCAGCAGCCGTTCGGGCAACACAGATACGCAGTATTTT.

V usage is TRBV28 and J usage is TRBJ2-1; TRBD2 is a possible D gene (6 bases). V was pared by 10 bases and J by 6 bases, with 10 bases between. The CDR3 is 11 amino acids. Germline CDR1 is MDHEN and CDR2 is SYDVKM. For the CDR3, the DNA is TGTGCCACCACGGGGGTCAATGAGCAGTTCTTC. Translation gives CATTGVNEQFF.